This T cell receptor (beta chain) is drawn from a study of spatial heterogeneity in lung cancer. The germline gives CDR1 SQVTM, CDR2 ANQGSEA. The V end lost 1 base, the J end lost 1 base, and 7 bases lay between the germline ends. This CDR3 spans 13 amino acids. As to time point: sample taken at primary tumor resection. The authors sequenced whole RNA from tumor, nontumor lung or frozen PBMC without sorting. This clonotype was picked up a small number of times. TCRdb processed the 5' RACE reads anew with MiXCR; each CDR3 protein has one entry. The top ten clones hold about 40% of a sample with some 39,000 distinct CDR3 sequences, about 6.7% of them seen once.

This clonotype originated in a female donor with early-stage non-small cell lung cancer. The gene calls are TRBV29-1 and TRBJ1-1; tentatively, D is TRBD1 (5 bases). The sample in question was PBMCs, obtained at surgery. The CDR3 loop is CSVEGTGNTEAFF. The CDR3, as DNA: TGCAGCGTTGAAGGCACAGGGAACACTGAAGCTTTCTTT.